These 29 T cell receptor beta chains share one sample of origin, sequenced in a study of shared clonotypes between healthy human individuals. Using immunoSEQ multiplex PCR, the repertoire was profiled, and TCRdb retains in-frame clones only, with some absent. The sample has about 2.4 million clones, 90% to 95% seen once. Sequencing used naive CD4+ T cells sorted from blood. Subset described: CD45RA+ positively selected. Receptors originate from a man aged 18 to 30 in good health.

This chain joins TRBV9 and TRBJ1-4; D remains unclear. Trimming shortened V by 0 bases and J by 15 bases, and 21 bases separated the two germline ends. Germline lookup yields CDR1 SGDLS and CDR2 YYNGEE. The CDR3 sequence is 15 residues long. CDR3 coding DNA: TGTGCCAGCAGCGTAGATCTCGAGTTAACCGAAACGGTGTTTTTT. Encoded protein: CASSVDLELTETVFF.

The gene calls are TRBV7-2 and TRBJ1-3; unclear D gene. Germline CDR1 is SGHTA and CDR2 is FQGNSA. Trimming cost V 1 base and J 4 bases, with 11 bases left between them. This CDR3 is 15 amino acids long. CDR3 nucleotides: TGTGCCAGCAGCTTAGTCCCTCTTACAGGAAACACCATATATTTT. This codes for CASSLVPLTGNTIYF. The whole variable domain, filled in from reference TRBV7-2 and TRBJ1-3, reads GAGVSQSPSNKVTEKGKDVELRCDPISGHTALYWYRQSLGQGLEFLIYFQGNSAPDKSGLPSDRFSAERTGGSVSTLTIQRTQQEDSAVYLCASSLVPLTGNTIYFGEGSWLTVV.

This clone has just one count. The chain uses TRBV30 and TRBJ2-3; TRBD2 matches at 7 bases. This CDR3 has 13 residues. The germline gives CDR1 GTSNPN, CDR2 SVGIG (reference sequence). DNA of the CDR3: TGTGCGGGGGGGGAGCGAATCACAGATACGCAGTATTTT. This translates into CAGGERITDTQYF. Filled out from reference TRBV30 and TRBJ2-3, the complete variable domain reads SQTIHQWPATLVQPVGSPLSLECTVEGTSNPNLYWYRQAAGRGLQLLFYSVGIGQISSEVPQNLSASRPQDRQFILSSKKLLLSDSGFYLCAGGERITDTQYFGPGTRLTVL.

This chain links TRBV6-4 with TRBJ1-6; weak D call: TRBD1 (5 bases). V was clipped by 7 bases and J by 10 bases, with 14 bases between them. CDR1 and CDR2 from the germline V gene are MRHNA and SNTAGT. The CDR3 is 13 amino acids. CDR3 amino acids: CASINDGDSPLHF. The DNA of the CDR3 is TGTGCCAGCATCAATGACGGGGACTCACCCCTCCACTTT.

The chain combines TRBV19 with TRBJ2-7; no clear D gene. The CDR3 is 14 residues long. Germline CDR1 reads LNHDA; CDR2 reads SQIVND (reference sequence). V lost 6 bases and J lost 3, with 15 bases in between. CDR3: CASSSDPGRYEQYF. The DNA of the CDR3 is TGTGCCAGTAGCTCGGATCCTGGCCGCTACGAGCAGTACTTC.

The chain is built from TRBV7-2 and TRBJ1-3; the D gene is possibly TRBD1 (6 bases). CDR1 SGHTA and CDR2 FQGNSA come from the germline V gene. V dropped 6 bases and J dropped 8 bases, with 17 bases sitting between them. This CDR3 has 14 residues. CDR3 DNA sequence: TGTGCCAGCAGGAACGGACAGCCCGGTGACACCATATATTTT. Translation: CASRNGQPGDTIYF.

The chain recombines TRBV29-1 with TRBJ2-7; D is unclear. This CDR3 comprises 11 residues. Trimming removed 6 bases from V and 3 bases from J, with 9 bases in between. Looked up from germline, CDR1 is SQVTM and CDR2 is ANQGSEA. The CDR3 reads CSVRTDYEQYF. CDR3 DNA sequence: TGCAGCGTACGGACCGACTACGAGCAGTACTTC.

The CDR3 DNA reads as TGTGCCAGCTCACCATATGAGCGGGGGCCGAGCACAGATACGCAGTATTTT. This translates into CASSPYERGPSTDTQYF. The chain couples TRBV18 to TRBJ2-3; 8 positions match TRBD2. This CDR3 comprises 17 residues. Per the germline V gene, CDR1 is KGHSH and CDR2 is LQKENI. V gave up 2 bases and J gave up 0 bases; unmatched junction bases: 7.

The gene calls are TRBV7-9 and TRBJ2-7, with D possibly being TRBD2 (5 bases). This CDR3 contains 14 residues. Germline V lookup: CDR1 SEHNR, CDR2 FQNEAQ (reference sequence). V shed 1 base and J shed 5 bases, with 12 bases lying between them. The CDR3 nucleotides read TGTGCCAGCAGCTTAGGAGCGGCCGGCAACGAGCAGTACTTC. Protein: CASSLGAAGNEQYF.

V usage is TRBV19 and J usage is TRBJ1-6; the D is unclear. Germline V lookup: CDR1 LNHDA, CDR2 SQIVND (reference sequence). The CDR3 length is 17 residues. Trimming stripped 3 bases from V and 4 bases from J, with 16 bases between. The CDR3 DNA reads as TGTGCCAGTAGTATGAGAGGCAGGACTGGGTATAATTCACCCCTCCACTTT. Translation: CASSMRGRTGYNSPLHF. Looking up the rest from reference TRBV19 and TRBJ1-6 gives the full variable domain: DGGITQSPKYLFRKEGQNVTLSCEQNLNHDAMYWYRQDPGQGLRLIYYSQIVNDFQKGDIAEGYSVSREKKESFPLTVTSAQKNPTAFYLCASSMRGRTGYNSPLHFGNGTRLTVT.

The chain joins TRBV14 to TRBJ2-2, with D unclear. The CDR3 spans 14 residues. The germline gives CDR1 SGHDN, CDR2 FVKESK. V lost 1 base and J 0 bases, leaving 3 bases between the germline ends. In nucleotides, the CDR3 is TGTGCCAGCAGCCAAGTTTCGAACACCGGGGAGCTGTTTTTT. Residues: CASSQVSNTGELFF.

This clone occurred a few times. The chain recombines TRBV5-4 with TRBJ2-4, with TRBD2 identical over 14 bases. The V gene end was trimmed by 3 bases and the J gene end by 11 bases; junction bases not matched to a gene: 7. CDR3 length: 15 residues. The germline V gene has CDR1 SGHNT and CDR2 YYREEE (reference sequence). Written as DNA, the CDR3 is TGTGCCAGCAGCTCCCGGACTAGCGGGAGGTTGCTTCAGTACTTC. This encodes CASSSRTSGRLLQYF.

The chain carries TRBV11-2 and TRBJ1-2, with D perhaps TRBD1 (6 bases). The germline gives CDR1 SGHAT, CDR2 FQNNGV. The CDR3 covers 14 residues. The ends were cut back, 5 bases at V and 7 bases at J, with 17 bases in the middle. For the CDR3, the DNA is TGTGCCAGCAGCCCCGGCGGCAGGGGCGGTGGCTACACCTTC. Translating it yields CASSPGGRGGGYTF.

This chain connects TRBV19 to TRBJ1-6; D ambiguous. The V gene's germline CDR1 is LNHDA and CDR2 SQIVND (reference sequence). The V end was cut by 8 bases, the J end by 7 bases, with 18 bases between. This CDR3 has 15 residues. The CDR3 loop is CASSQSVIGNSPLHF. The CDR3, as DNA: TGTGCCAGTTCACAATCCGTTATAGGGAATTCACCCCTCCACTTT. The whole variable domain, filled in from reference TRBV19 and TRBJ1-6, reads DGGITQSPKYLFRKEGQNVTLSCEQNLNHDAMYWYRQDPGQGLRLIYYSQIVNDFQKGDIAEGYSVSREKKESFPLTVTSAQKNPTAFYLCASSQSVIGNSPLHFGNGTRLTVT.

On this clone itself: The same CDR3 can be traced to other DNA sequences in this sample. V is TRBV5-4 and J is TRBJ2-2, with D maybe TRBD2 (6 bases). Germline CDR1 reads SGHNT; CDR2 reads YYREEE (reference sequence). CDR3 length equals 15 residues. Trimming took 0 bases from V and 1 from J, leaving 7 bases between them. The CDR3 DNA sequence: TGTGCCAGCAGCTTGGGCGGGGTGAACACCGGGGAGCTGTTTTTT. Its translation is CASSLGGVNTGELFF.

The chain recombines TRBV27 with TRBJ2-7; no reliable D call. The germline CDR1 and CDR2 sequences are MNHEY and SMNVEV (reference sequence). V was trimmed by 1 base and J by 6 bases, leaving 10 bases between them. CDR3 length: 13 residues. The CDR3 sequence: CASSLLSGVEQYF. Here the CDR3 DNA reads TGTGCCAGCAGTTTATTATCTGGGGTCGAGCAGTACTTC.

J is TRBJ1-2 and V is TRBV6-5; 7 positions agree with TRBD1. In germline, CDR1 is MNHEY, CDR2 SVGAGI. The CDR3 has 14 residues. V lost 6 bases to trimming and J lost 2 bases; unmatched junction nucleotides: 6. The CDR3 DNA reads as TGTGCCAGCAGAAAGATACAGGGGAACTATGGCTACACCTTC. This codes for CASRKIQGNYGYTF.

Points on this clone: This CDR3 is also generated by other DNA sequences in the sample. CDR3 in DNA: TGTGCCAGCAGCTTACAGGGGGCGAATGGCTACACCTTC. Residues: CASSLQGANGYTF. The chain recombines TRBV5-4 with TRBJ1-2; 9 bases align to TRBD1. Germline lookup yields CDR1 SGHNT and CDR2 YYREEE (reference sequence). CDR3 length: 13 amino acids. V dropped 2 bases and J dropped 6; count of bases not matched to a gene: 2.

The J gene is TRBJ1-6, the V gene TRBV2; no clear D. The V gene's germline CDR1 is SNHLY and CDR2 FYNNEI. V shed 1 base and J shed 12 bases, with 13 bases lying between them. The CDR3 runs 14 residues. CDR3 amino acids: CASSEGQLSLPLHF. CDR3 nucleotide sequence: TGTGCCAGCAGTGAAGGTCAACTTTCTCTACCCCTCCACTTT. Looking up the rest from reference TRBV2 and TRBJ1-6 gives the full variable domain: EPEVTQTPSHQVTQMGQEVILRCVPISNHLYFYWYRQILGQKVEFLVSFYNNEISEKSEIFDDQFSVERPDGSNFTLKIRSTKLEDSAMYFCASSEGQLSLPLHFGNGTRLTVT.

Turning to this clone: Other DNA sequences of this sample code for an identical CDR3. The genes are TRBV5-1 and TRBJ2-2; D is unresolved. V was clipped by 8 bases and J by 0 bases, with 2 bases between them. This CDR3 has 11 residues. The germline V gene encodes CDR1 SGHRS and CDR2 YFSETQ. CDR3 in amino acids: CASSNTGELFF. CDR3 DNA: TGCGCCAGTTCGAACACCGGGGAGCTGTTTTTT.

The CDR3 coding sequence is TGTGCCAGCAGCTTGCTGATCGAGACCCAGTACTTC. The encoded protein is CASSLLIETQYF. The chain couples TRBV7-6 to TRBJ2-5; no definite D call. Trimming shortened V by 3 bases and J by 5 bases, and 7 bases separated the two germline ends. CDR3 length: 12 residues. Germline V gene lookup returns CDR1 SGHVS and CDR2 FNYEAQ.

This clone has just one count. V usage is TRBV12-5 and J usage is TRBJ2-1; a possible D gene is TRBD2 (5 bases). Germline CDR1 LGHNT, CDR2 FRNRAP. Trimming removed 8 bases at V and 0 bases at J, with 11 bases between. The CDR3 loop spans 14 amino acids. CDR3 residues: CASREPYSYNEQFF. The CDR3 bases are TGTGCTAGTAGGGAGCCTTACTCCTACAATGAGCAGTTCTTC.

J is TRBJ1-6 and V is TRBV9; the D is unclear. The CDR3 is made up of 13 amino acids. V was trimmed by 4 bases and J by 11 bases, leaving 13 bases between them. Germline CDR1 reads SGDLS; CDR2 reads YYNGEE. The chain's CDR3 is CASSLEGVTPLHF. Here the CDR3 DNA reads TGTGCCAGCAGCTTGGAGGGCGTAACACCCCTCCACTTT.

This clone is a singleton in its sample. This chain joins TRBV30 and TRBJ1-2, with 10 positions matching TRBD1. This CDR3 is 15 amino acids long. Germline CDR1 is GTSNPN and CDR2 is SVGIG (reference sequence). V lost 3 bases to trimming and J lost 5 bases; unmatched junction nucleotides: 9. The DNA of the CDR3 is TGTGCCTGGAGAGCGGGACAGGGGAAGGGATATGGCTACACCTTC. This sequence encodes CAWRAGQGKGYGYTF.

The chain employs TRBV7-2 and TRBJ2-7; D gene ambiguous. Per the germline V gene, CDR1 is SGHTA and CDR2 is FQGNSA. V lost 2 bases and J 6 bases, leaving 14 bases between the germline ends. CDR3 length: 14 amino acids. DNA of the CDR3: TGTGCCAGCAGCTTAAGCCCCCCGGCCGCCGAGCAGTACTTC. Translated: CASSLSPPAAEQYF.

V is TRBV11-2 and J is TRBJ2-7, with TRBD1 identical over 8 bases. The J segment lost 7 bases and the V segment lost 8 bases, leaving 10 bases of the junction unmatched. This CDR3 contains 13 residues. Germline V CDR1 and CDR2: SGHAT, FQNNGV. In DNA, the CDR3 is TGTGCCAGCCGACAGGGCACAGGGGGGGAGCAGTACTTC. Encoded protein: CASRQGTGGEQYF. The complete variable domain, with remaining parts taken from reference TRBV11-2 and TRBJ2-7, reads EAGVAQSPRYKIIEKRQSVAFWCNPISGHATLYWYQQILGQGPKLLIQFQNNGVVDDSQLPKDRFSAERLKGVDSTLKIQPAKLEDSAVYLCASRQGTGGEQYFGPGTRLTVT.

There are a few counts of this clone. The V call is TRBV5-3, the J call TRBJ1-2; the D is unclear. TRBV5-3 is given ORF status, its function remaining uncertain. Trimming removed 0 bases at V and 6 bases at J, with 9 bases between. The CDR3 spans 13 residues. CDR3 sequence (DNA): TGTGCCAGAAGCTTGGCGGTGATCGATGGCTACACCTTC. Translated: CARSLAVIDGYTF.

The rearrangement links TRBV27 to TRBJ2-3; no firm D call. Trimming took 2 bases from V and 4 from J, leaving 13 bases between them. CDR3 length: 15 residues. Germline CDR1 and CDR2: MNHEY and SMNVEV (reference sequence). This CDR3 is CASSLDSLKPDTQYF. DNA for the CDR3: TGTGCCAGCAGTTTAGACTCCCTAAAGCCAGATACGCAGTATTTT.

This chain uses TRBV5-1 with TRBJ1-1; the match to TRBD1 covers 10 bases. The CDR3 runs 15 residues. Germline CDR1 reads SGHRS; CDR2 reads YFSETQ. With 0 bases clipped from V and 5 bases from J, the junction kept 4 bases outside the gene matches. CDR3 coding DNA: TGCGCCAGCAGCTTGGCCGGGGGACAGGGGACTGAAGCTTTCTTT. This encodes CASSLAGGQGTEAFF. The complete variable domain, with remaining parts taken from reference TRBV5-1 and TRBJ1-1, reads KAGVTQTPRYLIKTRGQQVTLSCSPISGHRSVSWYQQTPGQGLQFLFEYFSETQRNKGNFPGRFSGRQFSNSRSEMNVSTLELGDSALYLCASSLAGGQGTEAFFGQGTRLTVV.